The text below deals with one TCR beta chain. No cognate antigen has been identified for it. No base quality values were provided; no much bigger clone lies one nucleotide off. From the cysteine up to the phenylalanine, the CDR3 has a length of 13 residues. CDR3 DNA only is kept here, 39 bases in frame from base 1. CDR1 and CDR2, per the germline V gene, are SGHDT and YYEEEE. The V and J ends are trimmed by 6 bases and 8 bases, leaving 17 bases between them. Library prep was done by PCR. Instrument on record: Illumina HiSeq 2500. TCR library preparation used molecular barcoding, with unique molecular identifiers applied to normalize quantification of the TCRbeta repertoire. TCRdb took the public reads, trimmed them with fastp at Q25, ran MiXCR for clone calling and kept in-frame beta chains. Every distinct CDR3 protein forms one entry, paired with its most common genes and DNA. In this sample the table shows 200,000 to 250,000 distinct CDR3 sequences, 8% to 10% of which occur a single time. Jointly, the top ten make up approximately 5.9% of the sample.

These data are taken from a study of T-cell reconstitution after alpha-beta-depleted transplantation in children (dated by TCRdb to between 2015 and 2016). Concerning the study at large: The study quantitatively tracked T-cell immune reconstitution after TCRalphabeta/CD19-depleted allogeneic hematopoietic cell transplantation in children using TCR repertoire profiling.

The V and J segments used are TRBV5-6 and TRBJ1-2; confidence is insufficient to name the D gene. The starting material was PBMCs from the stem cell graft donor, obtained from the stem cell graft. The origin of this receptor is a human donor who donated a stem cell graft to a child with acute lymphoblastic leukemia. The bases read TGTGCCAGCACTCGACAAGAGCTCGGAGGCTACACCTTC. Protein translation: CASTRQELGGYTF.